Sequencing of this T cell receptor beta chain was carried out in a study of cytomegalovirus exposure and HLA in healthy donors. On this clone: Its antigen is still unknown.

Primers for the PCR totalled 60 Vbeta and 13 Jbeta. The method was immunoSEQ multiplex PCR; TCRdb's version includes in-frame clones alone and lacks a portion of them. The sample yields roughly 100,000 clones, approximately 78% seen once. Findings of the study overall: Immune exposure was documented only through CMV serostatus. Associated with cytomegalovirus, according to the listing, were fewer than 200 TCR beta chains. As a later analysis revealed, the rate of TCR association differed by HLA locus, with DRB1 most and HLA-C fewest. TCR beta sequences reportedly predicted the HLA-A and HLA-B alleles of most subjects accurately.

Looked up from germline, CDR1 is PRHDT and CDR2 is FYEKMQ (reference sequence). The CDR3 covers 13 residues. With 5 bases removed from V and 4 bases from J, the gap between germline ends came to 11 bases. The clonotype was recovered from a woman in her sixties or seventies in good health and CMV-seronegative. The chain employs TRBV13 and TRBJ1-2; weak D call: TRBD1 (6 bases). Specimen: PBMCs. CDR3 loop: CASSEQGPYGYTF. CDR3 in DNA: TGTGCCAGCAGCGAACAGGGTCCCTATGGCTACACCTTC.